These 29 T cell receptor beta chains originate from one sample sequenced in a study of identical twins. Each CDR3 protein is one row after TCRdb ran MiXCR on the 5' RACE reads. The sample consists of fewer than 250,000 distinct CDR3 sequences, around a tenth of them appearing once. The sample taken for sequencing was memory (CD45RO+) T cells sorted from blood. The receptors originated from a young woman in good health.

This clonotype was counted only a few times. CDR3 bases: TGTGCCAGCAGTCTGTGGCGGGCAGGAGTTTCCTACGAGCAGTACTTC. Its translation: CASSLWRAGVSYEQYF. The V call is TRBV12-3 or TRBV12-4, the J call TRBJ2-7; possible D gene TRBD2, 5 bases. Deletions cut 5 bases from V and 1 base from J, with 18 bases between. CDR3 size: 16 residues.

CDR3 region: CASSGGRIQETQYF. The DNA of the CDR3 is TGTGCCAGCAGCGGGGGGAGGATCCAAGAGACCCAGTACTTC. The V call is TRBV9, the J call TRBJ2-5; D might be TRBD2 (6 bases). Germline lookup yields CDR1 SGDLS and CDR2 YYNGEE. The V and J ends lost 3 bases and 1 base respectively, with 10 bases between them. This CDR3 comprises 14 residues.

This clonotype was recorded at least ten times. This rearrangement joins TRBV7-9 to TRBJ2-4; 7 bases align to TRBD2. This CDR3 comprises 17 residues. V trimming: 3 bases; J trimming: 0 bases; junction bases outside the gene matches: 8. Germline V lookup: CDR1 SEHNR, CDR2 FQNEAQ (reference sequence). This chain's CDR3 is CASSFPQAGSAKNIQYF. CDR3 sequence (DNA): TGTGCCAGCAGCTTTCCCCAAGCGGGGTCAGCCAAAAACATTCAGTACTTC. The full variable domain, rest sourced from reference TRBV7-9 and TRBJ2-4, is DTGVSQNPRHKITKRGQNVTFRCDPISEHNRLYWYRQTLGQGPEFLTYFQNEAQLEKSRLLSDRFSAERPKGSFSTLEIQRTEQGDSAMYLCASSFPQAGSAKNIQYFGAGTRLSVL.

This clonotype has only a few counts. V is TRBV9 and J is TRBJ2-6, with D unclear. V shed 4 bases and J shed 3 bases, with 8 bases lying between them. This CDR3 has 14 residues. Germline loops: CDR1 SGDLS, CDR2 YYNGEE. DNA for the CDR3: TGTGCCAGCAGCTCGCAGGTTGGGGCCAACGTCCTGACTTTC. It specifies CASSSQVGANVLTF.

The chain recombines TRBV11-2 with TRBJ2-2, with no clear D. From germline, CDR1 is SGHAT and CDR2 FQNNGV. The CDR3 is 14 residues long. Trimming cost V 1 base and J 3 bases, with 6 bases left between them. The CDR3 here is CASSLGPYTGELFF. CDR3 DNA sequence: TGTGCCAGCAGCTTAGGGCCTTACACCGGGGAGCTGTTTTTT.

This clonotype has at least ten counts. V usage is TRBV7-9 and J usage is TRBJ2-7; D gene ambiguous. V was pared by 5 bases and J by 4 bases, with 15 bases between. The CDR3 runs to 14 residues. Germline assignment: CDR1 SEHNR and CDR2 FQNEAQ (reference sequence). The CDR3, as DNA: TGTGCCAGCAGCCCCCGACCGTTTGGGTACGAGCAGTACTTC. Its translation is CASSPRPFGYEQYF. Together with reference TRBV7-9 and TRBJ2-7, the CDR3 gives the full variable domain: DTGVSQNPRHKITKRGQNVTFRCDPISEHNRLYWYRQTLGQGPEFLTYFQNEAQLEKSRLLSDRFSAERPKGSFSTLEIQRTEQGDSAMYLCASSPRPFGYEQYFGPGTRLTVT.

The chain joins TRBV5-4 to TRBJ2-5; 7 nucleotides line up with TRBD1. V was clipped by 2 bases and J by 0 bases; unmatched bases: 4. Germline assignment: CDR1 SGHNT and CDR2 YYREEE (reference sequence). The CDR3 has 15 amino acids. CDR3 bases: TGTGCCAGCAGCTTCGGGACAGCGGACCAAGAGACCCAGTACTTC. It translates to CASSFGTADQETQYF.

The J gene is TRBJ2-5, the V gene TRBV2; a possible D gene is TRBD2 (6 bases). The CDR3 has 15 amino acids. V lost 5 bases, J lost 5 bases, and 18 bases lay in between. Germline V gives CDR1 SNHLY, CDR2 FYNNEI. CDR3 in amino acids: CASSQPTGGEETQYF. The CDR3 coding sequence is TGTGCCAGCAGTCAACCGACCGGAGGGGAGGAGACCCAGTACTTC.

The chain recombines TRBV9 with TRBJ2-7; the D is unclear. Deletions cut 1 base from V and 6 bases from J, with 14 bases between. The CDR3 contains 14 residues. Germline CDR1 is SGDLS and CDR2 is YYNGEE. The CDR3 sequence: CASSVTEVVSEQYF. The CDR3 bases are TGTGCCAGCAGCGTAACAGAGGTAGTTTCCGAGCAGTACTTC. The full variable domain, completed using reference TRBV9 and TRBJ2-7, is DSGVTQTPKHLITATGQRVTLRCSPRSGDLSVYWYQQSLDQGLQFLIQYYNGEERAKGNILERFSAQQFPDLHSELNLSSLELGDSALYFCASSVTEVVSEQYFGPGTRLTVT.

The rearrangement joins TRBV3-1 to TRBJ2-1; D is perhaps TRBD2 (5 bases). CDR3 length equals 15 residues. The V and J ends lost 6 bases and 3 bases respectively, with 15 bases between them. CDR1 and CDR2 (germline): LGHDT, YNNKEL (reference sequence). In DNA form, the CDR3 reads TGTGCCAGCAGTGAATCCGGGATGGTCTACAATGAGCAGTTCTTC. It encodes CASSESGMVYNEQFF.

V and J are TRBV5-1 and TRBJ2-3, with TRBD2 matching over 11 bases. The CDR3 runs 15 residues. Germline V gene lookup returns CDR1 SGHRS and CDR2 YFSETQ. The V gene end was trimmed by 4 bases and the J gene end by 6 bases; junction bases not matched to a gene: 7. The CDR3 reads CASSDTSGSGDTQYF. CDR3 bases: TGCGCCAGCAGCGACACTAGCGGGAGTGGGGATACGCAGTATTTT.

The rearrangement joins TRBV12-3 or TRBV12-4 to TRBJ1-2, with D hard to call. The CDR3 totals 15 residues. V was clipped by 7 bases and J by 4 bases, with 19 bases between them. The CDR3 nucleotides are TGTGCCAGCAAAGAGCGTGGAGGGCCTTCCTATGGCTACACCTTC. This sequence encodes CASKERGGPSYGYTF.

This clonotype was observed a handful of times. The CDR3 spells CASSPRPGQGDEQYF. Written as DNA, the CDR3 is TGCGCCAGCAGCCCCCGACCGGGACAGGGGGACGAGCAGTACTTC. V is TRBV5-1 and J is TRBJ2-7, with TRBD1 matching 11 bases. Germline V gene sequence: CDR1 SGHRS, CDR2 YFSETQ. V lost 4 bases to trimming and J lost 5 bases; unmatched junction nucleotides: 8. This CDR3 contains 15 residues.

The sample holds a few counts of this clonotype. CDR3 protein: CASSLVAGNEQFF. The CDR3 coding sequence is TGTGCCAGCAGCTTAGTAGCGGGGAATGAGCAGTTCTTC. This chain connects TRBV11-2 to TRBJ2-1; 8 nucleotides match TRBD2. The CDR3 loop spans 13 amino acids. V shed 1 base, J shed 7 bases, and the junction held 0 bases outside the gene matches. Germline V gene sequence: CDR1 SGHAT, CDR2 FQNNGV.

Only a few counts were recorded for this clonotype. The chain links TRBV19 to TRBJ1-2; perhaps TRBD1 as D (6 bases). Germline-derived CDR1 and CDR2 are LNHDA and SQIVND (reference sequence). The CDR3 sequence is 13 residues long. Trimming took 3 bases from V and 4 from J, leaving 9 bases between them. CDR3 residues: CASSMRQVYGYTF. The CDR3, as DNA: TGTGCCAGTAGTATGAGACAGGTCTATGGCTACACCTTC.

The sample holds a few counts of this clonotype. The chain joins TRBV11-2 to TRBJ2-7, with D hard to call. The CDR3 spans 15 residues. V was cut by 2 bases and J by 1 base, with 12 bases left in between. Germline V gene sequence: CDR1 SGHAT, CDR2 FQNNGV. The CDR3 region is CASSLNGGFSYEQYF. The CDR3 nucleotides read TGTGCCAGCAGCTTAAATGGCGGCTTTTCCTACGAGCAGTACTTC.

The chain uses TRBV20-1 and TRBJ1-1; 10 bases agree with TRBD1. The CDR3 contains 16 residues. V was clipped by 4 bases and J by 1 base; unmatched bases: 9. Germline V gene lookup returns CDR1 DFQATT and CDR2 SNEGSKA (reference sequence). The CDR3: CSAIWGQGFRNTEAFF. Here the CDR3 DNA reads TGCAGTGCTATTTGGGGACAGGGGTTCCGGAACACTGAAGCTTTCTTT.

This clonotype was seen a handful of times. This chain links TRBV7-2 with TRBJ2-5; no reliable D call. CDR1 is SGHTA, CDR2 FQGNSA, per germline. Trimming stripped 2 bases from V and 5 bases from J, with 9 bases between. The CDR3 contains 13 residues. The CDR3 DNA sequence: TGTGCCAGCAGCTTAAGCGTCCGGGAGACCCAGTACTTC. Protein product: CASSLSVRETQYF.

This sequence joins TRBV20-1 and TRBJ2-7, with TRBD2 identical over 7 bases. From germline, CDR1 is DFQATT and CDR2 SNEGSKA (reference sequence). The V and J ends lost 1 base and 0 bases, in that order; junction bases with no gene match: 3. The CDR3 has 14 residues. The CDR3: CSARAGTISYEQYF. The CDR3 DNA follows: TGCAGTGCTAGAGCCGGGACTATCTCCTACGAGCAGTACTTC.

The J gene is TRBJ2-2, the V gene TRBV11-2, with 8 nucleotides matching TRBD1. Germline lookup yields CDR1 SGHAT and CDR2 FQNNGV. The ends lost 3 bases at V and 3 bases at J; junction bases unmatched: 0. CDR3 size: 14 residues. The CDR3 DNA reads as TGTGCCAGCAGCTTGGACAGGGACACCGGGGAGCTGTTTTTT. Protein sequence: CASSLDRDTGELFF. Full variable domain (outside the CDR3, taken from reference TRBV11-2 and TRBJ2-2): EAGVAQSPRYKIIEKRQSVAFWCNPISGHATLYWYQQILGQGPKLLIQFQNNGVVDDSQLPKDRFSAERLKGVDSTLKIQPAKLEDSAVYLCASSLDRDTGELFFGEGSRLTVL.

This chain joins TRBV29-1 and TRBJ1-1, with D perhaps TRBD1 (6 bases). This CDR3 spans 12 amino acids. Trimming stripped 6 bases from V and 2 bases from J, with 10 bases between. Looked up from germline, CDR1 is SQVTM and CDR2 is ANQGSEA. The CDR3 loop is CSVGGRNTEAFF. CDR3 coding DNA: TGCAGCGTCGGGGGCAGAAACACTGAAGCTTTCTTT. Based on the CDR3 plus reference TRBV29-1 and TRBJ1-1, the full variable domain is SAVISQKPSRDICQRGTSLTIQCQVDSQVTMMFWYRQQPGQSLTLIATANQGSEATYESGFVIDKFPISRPNLTFSTLTVSNMSPEDSSIYLCSVGGRNTEAFFGQGTRLTVV.

V is TRBV6-5 and J is TRBJ1-6; D is undetermined. Looked up from germline, CDR1 is MNHEY and CDR2 is SVGAGI. The CDR3 has 15 residues. V gave up 0 bases and J gave up 5 bases, with 8 bases separating them. Here the CDR3 reads CASSYSWQNNSPLHF. CDR3 DNA sequence: TGTGCCAGCAGTTACTCGTGGCAAAATAATTCACCCCTCCACTTT.

This clonotype was found a few times. This CDR3 is CSAGAGMGYQETQYF. The CDR3 region has the DNA TGCAGTGCTGGGGCGGGGATGGGGTACCAAGAGACCCAGTACTTC. This sequence joins TRBV20-1 and TRBJ2-5; weak D call: TRBD2 (6 bases). V lost 5 bases, J lost 0 bases, and 16 bases lay in between. The length of the CDR3 is 15 residues. Looked up from germline, CDR1 is DFQATT and CDR2 is SNEGSKA (reference sequence).

This clonotype occurred many times. V gene TRBV20-1 combines with J gene TRBJ2-7; D may be TRBD1 (6 bases). Germline loops: CDR1 DFQATT, CDR2 SNEGSKA (reference sequence). Trimming removed 6 bases from V and 2 bases from J, with 11 bases in between. The CDR3 extends over 12 amino acids. In DNA, the CDR3 is TGCAGTGCAGGGGACAATACCTACGAGCAGTACTTC. Amino acid sequence: CSAGDNTYEQYF.

This clonotype was counted many times. The chain uses TRBV5-8 and TRBJ2-3; tentatively, D is TRBD1 (5 bases). V was clipped by 1 base and J by 4 bases, with 7 bases between them. The CDR3 has 13 residues. Per germline, CDR1 SGHTS and CDR2 YDEGEE. Here the CDR3 DNA reads TGTGCCAGCAGCTTGAGGGGATCAGATACGCAGTATTTT. Translating gives CASSLRGSDTQYF.

Many counts were recorded for this clonotype. The V call is TRBV25-1, the J call TRBJ1-4, with D perhaps matching TRBD1 (6 bases). The V gene lost 3 bases and the J gene lost 6 bases, with 17 bases spanning the gap. In germline, CDR1 is MGHDK, CDR2 SYGVNS. This CDR3 region has 16 residues. The CDR3: CASSDLRRGVDEKLFF. The CDR3 DNA reads TGTGCCAGCAGTGATCTTCGAAGGGGGGTTGATGAAAAACTGTTTTTT.

In this sample, this clonotype turned up many times. The gene calls are TRBV7-9 and TRBJ2-5; 9 nucleotides align to TRBD1. Germline assignment: CDR1 SEHNR and CDR2 FQNEAQ (reference sequence). With V trimmed by 1 base and J by 4 bases, 4 bases remained unmatched. This CDR3 region has 15 residues. For the CDR3, the DNA is TGTGCCAGCAGCTTAGGACAGGGGGTTTCAGAGACCCAGTACTTC. Protein: CASSLGQGVSETQYF. The variable domain in full, with the rest retrieved from reference TRBV7-9 and TRBJ2-5, is DTGVSQNPRHKITKRGQNVTFRCDPISEHNRLYWYRQTLGQGPEFLTYFQNEAQLEKSRLLSDRFSAERPKGSFSTLEIQRTEQGDSAMYLCASSLGQGVSETQYFGPGTRLLVL.

This clonotype was observed at least ten times. V is TRBV12-3 or TRBV12-4 and J is TRBJ2-1; 8 nucleotides align to TRBD2. The CDR3 sequence is 13 residues long. With 6 bases clipped from V and 8 bases from J, the junction kept 6 bases outside the gene matches. CDR3 nucleotide sequence: TGTGCCAGCAGCCCCGGGACTAGGGATGAGCAGTTCTTC. It specifies CASSPGTRDEQFF.

Only a few counts were recorded for this clonotype. The chain recombines TRBV5-1 with TRBJ2-3; TRBD1 matches at 11 bases. V shed 4 bases, J shed 4 bases, and the junction held 5 bases outside the gene matches. The length of the CDR3 is 15 residues. CDR1 is SGHRS and CDR2 is YFSETQ in the germline V gene. CDR3 in amino acids: CASSIGTGGPDTQYF. CDR3 coding DNA: TGCGCCAGCAGCATAGGGACAGGGGGACCAGATACGCAGTATTTT.